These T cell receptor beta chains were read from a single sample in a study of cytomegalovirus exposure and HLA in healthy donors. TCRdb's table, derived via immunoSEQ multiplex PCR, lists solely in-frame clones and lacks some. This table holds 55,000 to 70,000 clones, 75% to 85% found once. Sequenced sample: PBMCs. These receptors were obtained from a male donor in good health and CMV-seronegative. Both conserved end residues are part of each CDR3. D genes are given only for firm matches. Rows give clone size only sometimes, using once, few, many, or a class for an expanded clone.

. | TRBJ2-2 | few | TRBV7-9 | CASSSRDSTTGELFF | TGTGCCAGCAGCTCCCGGGACTCCACCACCGGGGAGCTGTTTTTT
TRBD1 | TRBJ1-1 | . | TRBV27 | CASSELQTGDTEAFF | TGTGCCAGCAGTGAGCTACAAACAGGGGACACTGAAGCTTTCTTT
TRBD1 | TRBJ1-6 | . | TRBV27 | CASSSPGQNSPLHF | TGTGCCAGCAGTTCTCCGGGACAGAATTCACCCCTCCACTTT
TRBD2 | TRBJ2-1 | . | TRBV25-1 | CASSVPGGLYNEQFF | TGTGCCAGCAGTGTCCCGGGGGGGCTCTACAATGAGCAGTTCTTC
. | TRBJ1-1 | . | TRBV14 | CASSQKGWVNTEAFF | TGTGCCAGCAGCCAAAAGGGGTGGGTGAACACTGAAGCTTTCTTT
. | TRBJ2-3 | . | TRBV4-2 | CASSHRDSTDTQYF | TGTGCCAGCAGCCACCGGGACTCCACAGATACGCAGTATTTT
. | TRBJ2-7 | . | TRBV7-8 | CASSPANREFSYEQYF | TGTGCCAGCAGTCCAGCTAACAGAGAGTTCTCCTACGAGCAGTACTTC
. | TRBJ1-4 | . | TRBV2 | CASSGHSNEKLFF | TGTGCCAGCAGCGGACACAGCAATGAAAAACTGTTTTTT
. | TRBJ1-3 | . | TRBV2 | CASSESRSGNTIYF | TGTGCCAGCAGTGAGAGCAGGTCTGGAAACACCATATATTTT
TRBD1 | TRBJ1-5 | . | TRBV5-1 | CASSETGQGDQPQHF | TGCGCCAGCAGCGAAACGGGACAGGGGGATCAGCCCCAGCATTTT
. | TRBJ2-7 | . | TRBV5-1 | CASSPRRSSGLYEQYF | TGCGCCAGCAGCCCCCGTCGCTCGTCAGGGCTCTACGAGCAGTACTTC
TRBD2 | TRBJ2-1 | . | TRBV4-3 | CASSLFPSGPYNEQFF | TGCGCCAGCAGCCTCTTCCCTAGCGGCCCCTACAATGAGCAGTTCTTC
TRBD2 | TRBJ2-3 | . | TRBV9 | CASSALPTSGTDTQYF | TGTGCCAGCAGCGCACTCCCGACTAGCGGCACAGATACGCAGTATTTT
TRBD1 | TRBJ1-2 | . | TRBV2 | CASSQGQAVYGYTF | TGTGCCAGCAGCCAAGGACAGGCGGTCTATGGCTACACCTTC
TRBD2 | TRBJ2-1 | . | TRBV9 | CASSVRDSGGYNEQFF | TGTGCCAGCAGCGTCCGTGATAGCGGGGGCTACAATGAGCAGTTCTTC
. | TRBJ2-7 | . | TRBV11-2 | CASSFRVYEQYF | TGTGCCAGCAGCTTTAGAGTTTACGAGCAGTACTTC
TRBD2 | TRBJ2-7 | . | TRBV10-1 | CASPDGLAGGRLYEQYF | TGCGCCAGCCCTGACGGACTAGCGGGCGGGCGCCTCTACGAGCAGTACTTC
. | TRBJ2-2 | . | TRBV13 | CASSPRDAGNTGELFF | TGTGCCAGCAGCCCTCGGGACGCGGGAAACACCGGGGAGCTGTTTTTT
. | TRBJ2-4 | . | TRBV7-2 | CASSLGGASFAAKNIQYF | TGTGCCAGCAGCTTAGGGGGAGCTAGTTTCGCGGCCAAAAACATTCAGTACTTC
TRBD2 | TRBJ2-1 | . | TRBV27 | CASSLVAGGHNEQFF | TGTGCCAGCAGTTTAGTAGCGGGGGGACACAATGAGCAGTTCTTC
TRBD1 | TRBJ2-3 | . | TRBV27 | CASRWHGQDRTDTQYF | TGTGCCAGCAGATGGCACGGACAGGACCGCACAGATACGCAGTATTTT
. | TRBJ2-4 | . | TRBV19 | CASSIGPDKKIQYF | TGTGCCAGTAGTATAGGGCCAGATAAGAAGATTCAGTACTTC
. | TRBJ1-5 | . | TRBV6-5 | CASRGTLSGNQPQHF | TGTGCCAGCAGGGGCACATTATCGGGCAATCAGCCCCAGCATTTT
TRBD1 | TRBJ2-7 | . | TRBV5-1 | CASSLDNRGDEQYF | TGCGCCAGCAGCTTGGATAACAGGGGAGACGAGCAGTACTTC
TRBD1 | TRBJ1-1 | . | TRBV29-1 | CSVETDRGWTEAFF | TGCAGCGTTGAAACGGACAGGGGTTGGACTGAAGCTTTCTTT